This paragraph reports one TCR beta chain. This sample was included in a study of blood T cell repertoires in COVID-19. In the original workflow: Quantification of nucleated cells was approximated via reference gene primer amplification. TCRdb's copy holds only in-frame clones and misses some; the assay was immunoSEQ multiplex PCR. V and J calls and clone size come straight from that table; D and trimming were deduced from the DNA. Altogether 200,000 to 250,000 clones are present, approximately 75% being singletons, with the ten largest covering around 8.8%. The receptor comes from a man aged 40-49 years who had recovered from COVID-19. Sample: PBMCs or T cells enriched from blood (not recorded which).

CDR3 sequence reads: CASSLPAGGTDEQFF. In DNA form, the CDR3 reads TGCGCCAGCAGCTTGCCAGCGGGAGGAACGGATGAGCAGTTCTTC. The chain carries TRBV5-1 and TRBJ2-1; 9 nucleotides line up with TRBD2. This CDR3 is 15 amino acids long. V gave up 1 base and J gave up 8 bases; unmatched junction bases: 7. Germline V gene data show CDR1 as SGHRS and CDR2 as YFSETQ.